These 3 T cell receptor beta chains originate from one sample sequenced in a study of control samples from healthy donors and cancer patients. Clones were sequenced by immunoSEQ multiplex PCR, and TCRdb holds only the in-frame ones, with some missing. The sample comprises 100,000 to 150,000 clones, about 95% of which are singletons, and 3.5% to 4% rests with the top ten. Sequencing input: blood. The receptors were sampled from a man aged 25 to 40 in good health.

The CDR3, as DNA: TGTGCCAGCAGTTTACTCCGGTCTTTTGAAGCTTTCTTT. Its translation: CASSLLRSFEAFF. The V gene is TRBV28, the J gene TRBJ1-1; unclear D gene. CDR1 and CDR2 (germline): MDHEN, SYDVKM. V shed 2 bases and J shed 7 bases, with 11 bases lying between them. The CDR3 runs 13 residues.

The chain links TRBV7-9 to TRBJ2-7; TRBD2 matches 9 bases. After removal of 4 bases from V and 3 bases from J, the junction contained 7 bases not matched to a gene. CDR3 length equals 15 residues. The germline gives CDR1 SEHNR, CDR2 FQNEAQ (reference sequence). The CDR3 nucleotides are TGTGCCAGCAGCTCCCTGTTAGCGGGGGTCTACGAGCAGTACTTC. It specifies CASSSLLAGVYEQYF. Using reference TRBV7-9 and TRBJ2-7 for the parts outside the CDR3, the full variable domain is DTGVSQNPRHKITKRGQNVTFRCDPISEHNRLYWYRQTLGQGPEFLTYFQNEAQLEKSRLLSDRFSAERPKGSFSTLEIQRTEQGDSAMYLCASSSLLAGVYEQYFGPGTRLTVT.

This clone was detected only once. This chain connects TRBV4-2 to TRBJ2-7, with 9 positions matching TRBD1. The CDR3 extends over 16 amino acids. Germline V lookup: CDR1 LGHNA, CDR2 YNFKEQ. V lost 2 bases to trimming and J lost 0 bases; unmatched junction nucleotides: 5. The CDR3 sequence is CASSQTGTGSSYEQYF. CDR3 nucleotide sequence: TGTGCCAGCAGCCAAACCGGGACAGGGAGCTCCTACGAGCAGTACTTC.